Below, one TCR beta chain is given with its context. This record belongs to a study of blood T cell repertoires in COVID-19. Study at large: Samples taken during acute and convalescent COVID-19 were collected in the United States, Italy and Spain.

The germline V gene has CDR1 SGHTA and CDR2 FQGNSA. This CDR3 is built from 15 residues. Trimming at V came to 4 bases and at J to 3 bases, leaving 4 bases not matched to a gene. In the original processing: How many nucleated cells were present was estimated from reference gene primer amplification. TCRdb keeps only in-frame clones here, not all; method: immunoSEQ multiplex PCR. Clonal size and the V and J genes are those of that table, whereas D and trimming came from the DNA. This sample has 40,000 to 45,000 clones, with around 82% found just once. V and J are TRBV7-2 and TRBJ1-4; 8 bases are shared with TRBD1. Sample: peripheral blood. The clonotype comes from a man at least 80 years old with acute or convalescent COVID-19. In nucleotides, the CDR3 is TGTGCCAGCAGCTCATACAGGGGGTCTAATGAAAAACTGTTTTTT. Residues: CASSSYRGSNEKLFF.